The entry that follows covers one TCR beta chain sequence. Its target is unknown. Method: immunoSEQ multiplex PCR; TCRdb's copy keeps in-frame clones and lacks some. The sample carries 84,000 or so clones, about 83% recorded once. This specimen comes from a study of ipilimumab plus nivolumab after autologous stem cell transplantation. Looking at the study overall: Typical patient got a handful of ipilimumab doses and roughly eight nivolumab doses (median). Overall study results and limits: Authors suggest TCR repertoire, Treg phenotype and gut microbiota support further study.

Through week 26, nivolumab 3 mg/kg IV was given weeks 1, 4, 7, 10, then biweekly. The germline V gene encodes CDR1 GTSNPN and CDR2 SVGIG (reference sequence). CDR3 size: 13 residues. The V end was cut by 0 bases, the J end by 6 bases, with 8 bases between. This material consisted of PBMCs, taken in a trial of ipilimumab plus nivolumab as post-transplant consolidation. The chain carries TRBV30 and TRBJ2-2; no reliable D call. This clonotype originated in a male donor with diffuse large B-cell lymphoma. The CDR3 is CAWSVSFPGELFF. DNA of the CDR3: TGTGCCTGGAGTGTATCATTCCCCGGGGAGCTGTTTTTT.